This entry describes one TCR beta chain. Distinct nucleotide sequences in the sample also encode this CDR3. The sample originates from a study of early stage breast cancer tumors. Some clones are missing from TCRdb's copy, which holds only in-frame ones; the method was immunoSEQ multiplex PCR. The sample gives 25,000 to 35,000 clones, approximately 76% of which show up once; around 33% is in the top ten. With 3 bases removed from V and 1 base from J, the gap between germline ends came to 6 bases. Germline V gene sequence: CDR1 SGHTA, CDR2 FQGTGA. This CDR3 has 13 residues. The rearrangement uses TRBV7-3 and TRBJ1-1; unclear D gene. Sequenced sample: blood. The TCR comes from a person in their fifties with breast cancer. CDR3 DNA sequence: TGTGCCAGCAGCTTTTCAGGGAACACTGAAGCTTTCTTT. Protein sequence: CASSFSGNTEAFF.